Each of the 20 T cell receptor beta chains below was sequenced from the same sample in a study of T-cell reconstitution after alpha-beta-depleted transplantation in children listed by TCRdb under 2016. The treatment or condition label of this sample denotes: allogeneic hematopoietic cell transplantation with graft depleted of TCRalphabeta T cells and CD19 B cells. Library creation used PCR. Instrument used: Illumina HiSeq 2500. To normalize quantification of the TCRbeta repertoire, the TCR libraries were built with molecular barcoding that relied on unique molecular identifiers. The public reads were quality trimmed at Q25 with fastp and then assembled into clones with MiXCR by TCRdb, keeping productive beta chains. Records with the same CDR3 protein are collapsed into one entry carrying the most frequent genes and DNA. For this sample there are fewer than 700,000 distinct CDR3 sequences; 10% to 15% appear just once. The ten largest clonotypes hold approximately 2% of the sample.

The sequences come from PBMCs, mostly from graft donor cells, collected 360 days after TCRalphabeta/CD19-depleted stem cell transplant. These receptors originate from a male patient under 18 who had a stem cell transplant for acute myeloid leukemia, so the T cells may come from the graft donor.

There are many counts of this clonotype. The chain uses TRBV9 and TRBJ1-3; D gene unclear. Trimming took 5 bases from V and 2 from J, leaving 11 bases between them. Per germline, CDR1 SGDLS and CDR2 YYNGEE. The CDR3 covers 14 residues. The CDR3 loop reads CASREGLTGNTIYF. CDR3 in DNA: TGTGCCAGCAGAGAAGGCTTAACTGGAAACACCATATATTTT.

This clonotype was found a few times. V usage is TRBV9 and J usage is TRBJ1-3; D gene unclear. V lost 7 bases and J lost 4, with 18 bases in between. The CDR3 has 15 residues. Germline CDR1 and CDR2: SGDLS and YYNGEE. CDR3 in amino acids: CASSKTTPTGNTIYF. The CDR3 coding sequence is TGTGCCAGCTCCAAGACGACACCGACCGGAAACACCATATATTTT.

This clonotype was seen ten or more times. The chain couples TRBV5-1 to TRBJ2-7, with 7 bases aligning to TRBD1. From germline, CDR1 is SGHRS and CDR2 YFSETQ. J gave up 1 base and V 4 bases, and 5 bases lay outside the gene matches. The length of the CDR3 is 14 residues. CDR3 DNA sequence: TGCGCCAGCAGCATCAGGGACAGTTCCTACGAGCAGTACTTC. It is translated as CASSIRDSSYEQYF.

J is TRBJ1-1 and V is TRBV20-1; D is ambiguous. CDR1 DFQATT and CDR2 SNEGSKA come from the germline V gene (reference sequence). The CDR3 runs 11 residues. The CDR3 DNA is TGCACCATAGCTCGGGGAACTGAAGCTTTCTTT. Amino acids: CTIARGTEAFF.

The chain uses TRBV27 and TRBJ2-2; no definite D call. Germline V gives CDR1 MNHEY, CDR2 SMNVEV (reference sequence). The V end was cut by 3 bases, the J end by 6 bases, with 17 bases between. The CDR3 has 16 amino acids. The CDR3 here is CASSFLSFQSPGELFF. CDR3 bases: TGTGCCAGCAGTTTTTTATCATTTCAATCCCCCGGGGAGCTGTTTTTT.

This clonotype was picked up many times. The chain joins TRBV5-1 to TRBJ1-1, with D possibly TRBD1 on 5 matching bases. The germline gives CDR1 SGHRS, CDR2 YFSETQ. The V end lost 2 bases, the J end lost 3 bases, and 11 bases lay between the germline ends. The CDR3 sequence is 14 residues long. The CDR3 sequence: CASSLPRQYTEAFF. CDR3 nucleotides: TGCGCCAGCAGCTTACCCCGACAGTACACTGAAGCTTTCTTT.

This clonotype was detected only a few times. V usage is TRBV7-2 and J usage is TRBJ2-7; TRBD1 matches 9 bases. V dropped 7 bases and J dropped 6; count of bases not matched to a gene: 7. The CDR3 runs to 13 residues. Germline lookup yields CDR1 SGHTA and CDR2 FQGNSA. CDR3 protein: CASNPGTGFEQYF. CDR3 sequence (DNA): TGTGCCAGCAACCCCGGGACAGGGTTCGAGCAGTACTTC.

This clonotype was detected once. A much larger clonotype is one base distant, so this may be a read error. The chain uses TRBV24-1 and TRBJ2-7; D is ambiguous. The CDR3 length is 11 residues. CDR1 and CDR2 (germline): KGHDR, SFDVKD. V was cut by 3 bases and J by 3 bases, with 2 bases left in between. The CDR3 here is CATSDVYEQYF. The CDR3 nucleotides are TGTGCCACCAGTGATGTCTACGAGCAGTACTTC.

This chain uses TRBV20-1 with TRBJ2-5; 11 bases align to TRBD2. This CDR3 contains 16 residues. Trimming took 6 bases from V and 4 from J; bases not matched to a gene: 13. Germline CDR1 reads DFQATT; CDR2 reads SNEGSKA (reference sequence). The CDR3 nucleotides read TGCAGTGCACGGGGGACTAGCGGAAAGAGGGCAGAGACCCAGTACTTC. This gives the protein CSARGTSGKRAETQYF.

This clonotype was observed a few times. This chain joins TRBV20-1 and TRBJ2-1; TRBD2 aligns across 10 bases. Germline-derived CDR1 and CDR2 are DFQATT and SNEGSKA (reference sequence). The CDR3 length is 16 residues. With V trimmed by 1 base and J by 0 bases, 3 bases remained unmatched. The CDR3 bases are TGCAGTGCTAGAGGGACTAGCGGAAACTCCTACAATGAGCAGTTCTTC. Its protein is CSARGTSGNSYNEQFF.

In this sample, this clonotype turned up many times. The chain carries TRBV6-5 and TRBJ2-3; 12 bases agree with TRBD2. The CDR3 covers 19 residues. The ends lost 0 bases at V and 5 bases at J; junction bases unmatched: 12. CDR1 is MNHEY, CDR2 SVGAGI, per germline. CDR3 DNA sequence: TGTGCCAGCAGTTACTCGATGGGACTAGCGGGTCCCCCGGGAGATACGCAGTATTTT. Protein: CASSYSMGLAGPPGDTQYF.

This clonotype was picked up a small number of times. This sequence joins TRBV28 and TRBJ2-1; 13 bases map to TRBD2. CDR1 is MDHEN and CDR2 is SYDVKM in the germline V gene. The CDR3 contains 19 residues. V lost 5 bases to trimming and J lost 4 bases; unmatched junction nucleotides: 14. CDR3 in DNA: TGTGCCAGCAGTCCTAGACGGACTAGCGGGAGATGGAGTTACAATGAGCAGTTCTTC. The encoded protein is CASSPRRTSGRWSYNEQFF.

This clonotype was seen only a few times. The V gene is TRBV6-5, the J gene TRBJ2-2; D is unclear. V was shortened by 1 base and J by 6 bases, with 6 bases between the two germline ends. Germline assignment: CDR1 MNHEY and CDR2 SVGAGI. CDR3 length equals 13 residues. DNA for the CDR3: TGTGCCAGCAGTTACTTGCCCGCCGGGGAGCTGTTTTTT. Translated, it gives CASSYLPAGELFF.

V is TRBV9 and J is TRBJ2-7; 7 bases map to TRBD1. Trimming at V came to 2 bases and at J to 2 bases, leaving 4 bases not matched to a gene. This CDR3 comprises 14 residues. Germline V lookup: CDR1 SGDLS, CDR2 YYNGEE. The CDR3 reads CASSVGTEPYEQYF. The CDR3 bases are TGTGCCAGCAGCGTCGGGACAGAGCCCTACGAGCAGTACTTC.

Only one count was recorded for this clonotype. The chain joins TRBV12-3 or TRBV12-4 to TRBJ2-5, with 9 bases lining up with TRBD2. The length of the CDR3 is 14 residues. V lost 6 bases and J lost 5; bases outside the gene matches: 7. In nucleotides, the CDR3 is TGTGCCAGCAGCCGGGGACTAGCCTATGAGACCCAGTACTTC. As protein: CASSRGLAYETQYF.

V usage is TRBV7-2 and J usage is TRBJ1-5; D may be TRBD1 (5 bases). Trimming shortened V by 5 bases and J by 0 bases, and 17 bases separated the two germline ends. CDR1 and CDR2 (germline): SGHTA, FQGNSA. This CDR3 is built from 17 residues. The CDR3 coding sequence is TGTGCCAGCAGCCCTGGGACGAAACCTTATAGCAATCAGCCCCAGCATTTT. Protein sequence: CASSPGTKPYSNQPQHF.

As DNA, the CDR3 is TGTGCCAGCAGCCAAGACAGGGGATCCTCACCCCTCCACTTT. It is translated as CASSQDRGSSPLHF. The chain couples TRBV4-2 to TRBJ1-6; D may be TRBD1 (6 bases). The CDR3 has 14 residues. Germline V gene data show CDR1 as LGHNA and CDR2 as YNFKEQ. The ends were cut back, 0 bases at V and 10 bases at J, with 10 bases in the middle.

This clonotype was counted only a few times. The genes are TRBV2 and TRBJ2-5, with TRBD2 matching over 8 bases. This CDR3 comprises 12 residues. Germline-derived CDR1 and CDR2 are SNHLY and FYNNEI. After removal of 6 bases from V and 5 bases from J, the junction contained 2 bases not matched to a gene. The chain's CDR3 is CASRAGAETQYF. CDR3 DNA: TGTGCCAGCAGAGCGGGAGCCGAGACCCAGTACTTC.

This clonotype was recorded at least ten times. This sequence joins TRBV12-3 or TRBV12-4 and TRBJ2-1; TRBD1 aligns across 9 bases. Unmatched junction bases numbered 11, after V lost 7 bases and J lost 7 bases. This CDR3 comprises 15 residues. The CDR3 region has the DNA TGTGCCAGCACAGTCCCGGGACAGGGTAAAAATGAGCAGTTCTTC. Protein product: CASTVPGQGKNEQFF.

This clonotype occurred many times. This chain connects TRBV25-1 to TRBJ2-7, with 11 bases matching TRBD1. Trimming cost V 8 bases and J 3 bases; bases outside gene matches: 0. Germline V gene lookup returns CDR1 MGHDK and CDR2 SYGVNS. The CDR3 totals 12 residues. As DNA, the CDR3 is TGTGCCAGCGGGACAGGGGGCTACGAGCAGTACTTC. It specifies CASGTGGYEQYF.